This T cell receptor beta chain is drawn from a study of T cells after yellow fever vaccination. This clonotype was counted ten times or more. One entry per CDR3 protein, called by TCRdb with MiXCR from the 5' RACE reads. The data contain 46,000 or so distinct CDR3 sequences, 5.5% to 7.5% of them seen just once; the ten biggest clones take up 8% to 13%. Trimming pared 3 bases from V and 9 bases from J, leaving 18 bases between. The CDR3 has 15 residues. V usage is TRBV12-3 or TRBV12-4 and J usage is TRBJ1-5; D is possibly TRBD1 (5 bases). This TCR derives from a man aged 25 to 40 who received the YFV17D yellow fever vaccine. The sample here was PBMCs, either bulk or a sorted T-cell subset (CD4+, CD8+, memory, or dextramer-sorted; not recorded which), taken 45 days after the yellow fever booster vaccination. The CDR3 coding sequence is TGTGCCAGCAGTTTGGGGAGGGGCCGCGAATCGCCCCAGCATTTT. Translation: CASSLGRGRESPQHF.